The following is a T cell receptor beta chain sequence with its context. The antigen is undetermined. This CDR3 comprises 16 residues. V lost 2 bases and J 2 bases, leaving 16 bases between the germline ends. Germline loops: CDR1 SGDLS, CDR2 YYNGEE. This entry belongs to a study of shared clonotypes between healthy human individuals. Study outcomes and limitations: The sole specimen, blood, was sampled, and tissue repertoires likely differ.

Sorted subsets were amplified in replicate PCRs using 200 ng DNA, roughly 30,000 T cell genomes. Profiled with immunoSEQ multiplex PCR; TCRdb holds only in-frame clones, not every one. Of 550,000 to 800,000 clones in the sample, 90% were seen once. The chain recombines TRBV9 with TRBJ1-2; a weak D match, TRBD1 (6 bases). This sequence was found in a young man in good health. Some clones in this sample may be carry-over from other donors' samples. Sequenced input: memory CD8+ T cells from PBMCs. The subset is: CD45RO+ cells pooled with CCR7-negative TemRA cells. CDR3 loop: CASSVPLSGTNYGYTF. The CDR3 DNA reads as TGTGCCAGCAGCGTCCCCTTGTCAGGGACAAACTATGGCTACACCTTC.